This entry features one T cell receptor (beta chain) sequence. Its antigen is unidentified. This sample is drawn from a study of shared clonotypes between healthy human individuals. Every contributor of samples was a Caucasian grown-up residing in Nashville, Tennessee. It was 90 million to 95 million PBMCs that unsorted samples used for genomic DNA. Study-wide results and caveats: Sampling was confined to blood; repertoires within tissues likely differ. Owing to a small donor count, the genetic and exposure-history diversity represented was limited.

Assay: immunoSEQ multiplex PCR; the TCRdb copy retains only in-frame clones and omits some. The table includes hundreds of thousands of clones, around 78% detected once. Trimming removed 0 bases from V and 7 bases from J, with 18 bases in between. The CDR3 runs 16 residues. From germline, CDR1 is MNHNS and CDR2 SASEGT. The sequenced sample consisted of PBMCs. This TCR was recovered from a middle-aged woman in good health. Some clones in this sample may be carry-over from other donors' samples. The rearrangement links TRBV6-1 to TRBJ1-2; tentative D call: TRBD1 (6 bases). CDR3 sequence reads: CASSEAGIQGRLGYTF. The CDR3 DNA sequence: TGTGCCAGCAGTGAAGCGGGGATACAGGGAAGGCTTGGCTACACCTTC.